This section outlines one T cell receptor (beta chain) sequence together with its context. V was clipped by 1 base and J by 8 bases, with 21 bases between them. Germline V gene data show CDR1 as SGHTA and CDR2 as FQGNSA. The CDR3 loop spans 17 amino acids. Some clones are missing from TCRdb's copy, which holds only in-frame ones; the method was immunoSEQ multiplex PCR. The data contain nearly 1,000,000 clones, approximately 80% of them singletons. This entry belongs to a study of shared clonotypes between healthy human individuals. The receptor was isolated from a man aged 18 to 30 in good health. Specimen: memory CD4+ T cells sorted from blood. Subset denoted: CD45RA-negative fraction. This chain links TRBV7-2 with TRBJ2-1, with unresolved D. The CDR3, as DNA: TGTGCCAGCAGCTTAGTGGTGCTTCCCAACAGTGGGGATGAGCAGTTCTTC. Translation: CASSLVVLPNSGDEQFF.